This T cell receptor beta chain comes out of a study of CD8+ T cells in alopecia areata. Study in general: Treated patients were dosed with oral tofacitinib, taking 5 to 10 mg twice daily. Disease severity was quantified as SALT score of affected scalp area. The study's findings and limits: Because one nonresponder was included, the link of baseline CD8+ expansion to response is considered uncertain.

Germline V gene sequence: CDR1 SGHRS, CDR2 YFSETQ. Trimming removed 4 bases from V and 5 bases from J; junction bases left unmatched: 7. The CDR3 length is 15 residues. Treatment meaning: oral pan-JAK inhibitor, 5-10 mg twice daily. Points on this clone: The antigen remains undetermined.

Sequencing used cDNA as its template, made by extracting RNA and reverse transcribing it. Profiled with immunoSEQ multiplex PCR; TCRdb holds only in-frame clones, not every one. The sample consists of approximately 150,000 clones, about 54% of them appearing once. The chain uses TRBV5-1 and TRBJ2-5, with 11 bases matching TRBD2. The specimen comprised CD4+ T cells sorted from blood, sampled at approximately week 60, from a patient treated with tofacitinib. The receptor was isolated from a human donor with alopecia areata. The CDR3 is CASSPLAGGRETQYF. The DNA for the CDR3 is TGCGCCAGCAGCCCCCTAGCGGGGGGCCGGGAGACCCAGTACTTC.